Given below is one T cell receptor beta chain in context. Antigen: not known. Trimming removed 6 bases from V and 8 bases from J, with 13 bases in between. Germline lookup yields CDR1 SGHVS and CDR2 FQNEAQ. The CDR3 is made up of 13 amino acids. This sample is part of a study of cytomegalovirus exposure and HLA in healthy donors. Study observations and caveats: Most TCR sequences showed up rarely, but some public TCRs showed up in many donors. Later analysis reportedly placed an Asian-associated ancestry cluster below the approximately 680-donor mean in N-insertions.

Use of 60 Vbeta and 13 Jbeta primers characterized the PCR. Only in-frame clones appear in the TCRdb table, and some are missing; sequencing was by immunoSEQ multiplex PCR. The repertoire consists of about 180,000 clones, with about 78% occurring once and the leading ten covering 13%. The sequencing input was PBMCs. This receptor was identified in a woman in her forties or fifties in good health and CMV-seropositive. This sequence joins TRBV7-8 and TRBJ1-4, with D unclear. The CDR3 region is CASSPRAREKLFF. DNA of the CDR3: TGTGCCAGCAGTCCGAGGGCGAGGGAAAAACTGTTTTTT.